This TCR beta chain was identified in a study of blood T cell repertoires in COVID-19. Study details: The United States, Italy and Spain supplied acute and convalescent COVID-19 samples.

The table lists this clone with a count of one. Original processing notes: Reference gene primer amplification gave nucleated cell count estimates. The table came from immunoSEQ multiplex PCR; TCRdb's copy has only in-frame clones and leaves some out. V and J calls and clone size come straight from that table; D and trimming were deduced from the DNA. The sample contains approximately 300,000 clones, almost 90% of which appear only once. CDR1 and CDR2 (germline): MRHNA, SNTAGT. V gave up 6 bases and J gave up 3 bases, with 9 bases separating them. This CDR3 spans 13 amino acids. The sequenced sample was peripheral blood. V usage is TRBV6-4 and J usage is TRBJ2-1; TRBD1 is a possible D gene (6 bases). The TCR comes from a middle-aged woman with COVID-19, enrolled during active disease. For the CDR3, the DNA is TGTGCCAGCAGCGTACAGGGCTACAATGAGCAGTTCTTC. Its protein is CASSVQGYNEQFF.